This T cell receptor (beta chain) emerged from a study of T cell responses to AZD1222 COVID-19 vaccine. The method was immunoSEQ multiplex PCR; TCRdb's version includes in-frame clones alone and lacks a portion of them. The sample has over 120,000 clones, approximately 91% seen once; the top ten hold roughly 5.2%. Of note for this clone: As yet, its antigen is unknown.

The V end was cut by 1 base, the J end by 1 base, with 7 bases between. Germline V gene data show CDR1 as SGHTA and CDR2 as FQGNSA. The CDR3 is 14 residues long. Findings of the study overall: Only a handful of AZD1222 recipients, several in all, had baseline seropositivity. Vaccination with two AZD1222 doses was followed by a rise in Spike-specific TCR breadth and depth.

V gene TRBV7-2 combines with J gene TRBJ1-2; D not resolved. The clonotype originates from an adult who received the MenACWY meningococcal vaccine as a control. The sample was peripheral blood, taken 28 days after the second dose of the MenACWY control vaccine. CDR3 sequence reads: CASSLDGSNYGYTF. CDR3 bases: TGTGCCAGCAGCTTAGATGGGAGTAACTATGGCTACACCTTC.